This T cell receptor (beta chain) was obtained from a study of cytotoxic CD8 clonotypes in ibrutinib-treated CLL. On the study more broadly: Researchers reported more than nine relapsed/refractory and about 14 treatment-naive patients, roughly 18 of them IGHV unmutated. Response samples were drawn at a median of approximately 11 months of treatment, range 6 to 36. Study-wide results and caveats: Sustained-remission and progressing patients diverged in sampling times. The clonality rise at ibrutinib response reflected private clonotype expansion.

TCRdb's copy holds only in-frame clones and misses some; the assay was immunoSEQ multiplex PCR. This sample has 55,000 to 80,000 clones, with approximately 57% found just once. To note about this clone: What it binds is unknown.

The clonotype originates from a human donor with chronic lymphocytic leukemia. Sequences were derived from PBMCs, sampled after 12 months of ibrutinib treatment.

The CDR3 sequence is CASSYSDNSEQYF. Written as DNA, the CDR3 is TGTGCCAGCAGTTATTCGGACAACAGCGAGCAGTACTTC. The chain employs TRBV6-5 and TRBJ2-7, with D possibly matching TRBD1 (5 bases). The CDR3 is 13 amino acids. From germline, CDR1 is MNHEY and CDR2 SVGAGI. Trimming took 3 bases from V and 6 from J, leaving 12 bases between them.